The next 29 T cell receptor beta chains were all read from a single sample in a study of beta chain features in type 1 diabetes. The whole isolated RNA underwent reverse transcription, so sequencing captured expressed TCRB transcripts. This table comes from immunoSEQ multiplex PCR, and its TCRdb copy is limited to in-frame clones, with some not included. Of a few hundred thousand clones in the sample, approximately 14% are singletons; the top ten hold about 0.04%. The specimen sequenced was naive CD4+ T cells from blood. All receptors come from a man aged 25-40 years in good health.

The V call is TRBV5-4, the J call TRBJ2-3; no clear D. CDR1 and CDR2 from the germline V gene are SGHNT and YYREEE (reference sequence). V shed 0 bases and J shed 4 bases, with 18 bases lying between them. The CDR3 contains 17 residues. CDR3 protein: CASSLAGGRSVPDTQYF. As DNA, the CDR3 is TGTGCCAGCAGCTTGGCCGGTGGCAGGTCCGTCCCAGATACGCAGTATTTT.

This clone was seen more than once but under ten times. The rearrangement links TRBV7-9 to TRBJ2-5; D gene uncertain. V was shortened by 2 bases and J by 9 bases, with 13 bases between the two germline ends. This CDR3 spans 13 amino acids. CDR1 is SEHNR, CDR2 FQNEAQ, per germline (reference sequence). The DNA of the CDR3 is TGTGCCAGCAGCTTAAGTCGATCTGGGGCCCAGTACTTC. Translated, it gives CASSLSRSGAQYF.

This clone showed up just a few times. V gene TRBV21-1 combines with J gene TRBJ1-3. TRBV21-1 is tagged as a pseudogene. The CDR3 covers 15 residues. The CDR3 here is CASSIDGCSGNTIYF. CDR3 coding DNA: TGTGCCAGCAGCATCGACGGCTGCTCTGGAAACACCATATATTTT.

This clone was seen a few times. V and J are TRBV30 and TRBJ2-3, with TRBD2 matching over 8 bases. Germline CDR1 GTSNPN, CDR2 SVGIG (reference sequence). The CDR3 extends over 19 amino acids. J gave up 6 bases and V 0 bases, and 20 bases lay outside the gene matches. The CDR3 spells CAWSVLRGSGSPPLDTQYF. DNA for the CDR3: TGTGCCTGGAGTGTACTAAGGGGAAGCGGGAGTCCCCCGTTGGATACGCAGTATTTT.

This clone was observed a handful of times. The CDR3: CASRETGLNYGYTF. In DNA form, the CDR3 reads TGTGCCAGCAGGGAAACAGGGCTTAACTATGGCTACACCTTC. This chain connects TRBV6-1 to TRBJ1-2; D might be TRBD1 (6 bases). The V end was cut by 6 bases, the J end by 1 base, with 12 bases between. The CDR3 is made up of 14 amino acids. Germline CDR1 is MNHNS and CDR2 is SASEGT.

This sequence joins TRBV12-5 and TRBJ1-2, with 7 nucleotides matching TRBD1. V dropped 6 bases and J dropped 2; count of bases not matched to a gene: 9. CDR3 length: 15 amino acids. Germline V gene lookup returns CDR1 LGHNT and CDR2 FRNRAP. CDR3 sequence (DNA): TGTGCTAGTGGACCGGGGACAGCTGTAAACTATGGCTACACCTTC. As protein: CASGPGTAVNYGYTF.

The sample holds a few counts of this clone. The rearrangement uses TRBV7-9 and TRBJ2-7; D gene uncertain. CDR1 and CDR2 (germline): SEHNR, FQNEAQ (reference sequence). This CDR3 is 12 amino acids long. Trimming pared 10 bases from V and 6 bases from J, leaving 16 bases between. The CDR3 reads CATHILEVEQYF. The DNA for the CDR3 is TGTGCCACACACATTCTCGAGGTCGAGCAGTACTTC.

On this clone itself: Mismatch with germline at one junction end may stem from a read error. This sequence joins TRBV13 and TRBJ2-5; 11 positions match TRBD2. The length of the CDR3 is 16 residues. Germline V gene data show CDR1 as PRHDT and CDR2 as FYEKMQ (reference sequence). CDR3 amino acids: CASSSRTSGLGNLIHF. The DNA for the CDR3 is TGTGCCAGCAGCTCCCGGACTAGCGGGCTAGGGAACCTCATCCACTTC.

This clone has a handful of counts. The rearrangement joins TRBV29-1 to TRBJ1-2; perhaps TRBD1 as D (5 bases). Trimming removed 5 bases from V and 6 bases from J, with 10 bases in between. Germline CDR1 reads SQVTM; CDR2 reads ANQGSEA. The CDR3 consists of 11 residues. Written as DNA, the CDR3 is TGCAGCGTTCAGGGTGTCAATGGCTACACCTTC. This codes for CSVQGVNGYTF.

This clone was counted between two and nine times. This chain links TRBV4-1 with TRBJ2-5; 8 bases fit TRBD1. This CDR3 comprises 13 residues. V shed 4 bases, J shed 4 bases, and the junction held 2 bases outside the gene matches. In germline, CDR1 is MGHRA, CDR2 YSYEKL. The CDR3 is CASSRQGAETQYF. The DNA for the CDR3 is TGCGCCAGCAGCCGGCAGGGGGCAGAGACCCAGTACTTC.

This chain joins TRBV7-2 and TRBJ2-7; 8 nucleotides align to TRBD2. The CDR3 has 15 amino acids. V lost 1 base and J lost 3; bases outside the gene matches: 5. The germline V gene encodes CDR1 SGHTA and CDR2 FQGNSA. The CDR3 protein is CASSLERGRLYEQYF. CDR3 coding DNA: TGTGCCAGCAGCTTAGAGCGGGGGCGACTCTACGAGCAGTACTTC.

This clone was counted a few times. The J gene is TRBJ1-2, the V gene TRBV29-1; tentatively, D is TRBD1 (5 bases). Trimming removed 4 bases from V and 6 bases from J, with 12 bases in between. The germline V gene has CDR1 SQVTM and CDR2 ANQGSEA. The CDR3 covers 12 residues. This chain's CDR3 is CSVVGAEDGYTF. The CDR3 region has the DNA TGCAGCGTTGTTGGGGCGGAAGATGGCTACACCTTC.

The sample holds a few counts of this clone. This chain joins TRBV7-2 and TRBJ2-2; D is unresolved. Trimming pared 1 base from V and 6 bases from J, leaving 6 bases between. In germline, CDR1 is SGHTA, CDR2 FQGNSA. This CDR3 contains 13 residues. The CDR3 region is CASSLVAPGELFF. CDR3 DNA sequence: TGTGCCAGCAGCTTAGTTGCCCCCGGGGAGCTGTTTTTT. The variable domain in full, completed from reference TRBV7-2 and TRBJ2-2, reads GAGVSQSPSNKVTEKGKDVELRCDPISGHTALYWYRQSLGQGLEFLIYFQGNSAPDKSGLPSDRFSAERTGGSVSTLTIQRTQQEDSAVYLCASSLVAPGELFFGEGSRLTVL.

V is TRBV5-1 and J is TRBJ2-1; no reliable D call. CDR3 length: 14 amino acids. Deletions cut 2 bases from V and 4 bases from J, with 10 bases between. Per the germline V gene, CDR1 is SGHRS and CDR2 is YFSETQ. CDR3 bases: TGCGCCAGCAGCTTTGACACAAGGTACAATGAGCAGTTCTTC. Its protein is CASSFDTRYNEQFF.

This clone has just a few counts. The gene calls are TRBV6-1 and TRBJ2-7, with a possible D match to TRBD1 (6 bases). This CDR3 comprises 18 residues. The V gene's germline CDR1 is MNHNS and CDR2 SASEGT. Trimming removed 4 bases at V and 3 bases at J, with 25 bases between. CDR3 nucleotides: TGTGCCAGCAGTGGCCCTCGCCTGGGAACAGGGCCCCTCTACGAGCAGTACGTC. It translates to CASSGPRLGTGPLYEQYV.

The chain carries TRBV29-1 and TRBJ2-3; TRBD1 matches 10 bases. The CDR3 sequence is 15 residues long. The germline V gene encodes CDR1 SQVTM and CDR2 ANQGSEA. With V trimmed by 8 bases and J by 4 bases, 12 bases remained unmatched. The CDR3 loop is CSLVGSGTGADTQYF. The CDR3 nucleotides are TGCAGCTTGGTGGGTTCTGGGACAGGGGCAGATACGCAGTATTTT.

In its sample, this clone was seen a few times. In DNA form, the CDR3 reads TGCGCCAGCAGCCAAGAGAGGGCCACGGGAGGGCCTAATGAAAAACTGTTTTTT. Protein: CASSQERATGGPNEKLFF. The rearrangement uses TRBV4-3 and TRBJ1-4; D not certain. Trimming pared 0 bases from V and 3 bases from J, leaving 17 bases between. Per the germline V gene, CDR1 is LGHNA and CDR2 is YSLEER. This CDR3 is built from 18 residues.

J is TRBJ2-3 and V is TRBV11-2; possibly TRBD1 or TRBD2 for D (6 bases each). V lost 1 base and J 7 bases, leaving 12 bases between the germline ends. The germline CDR1 and CDR2 sequences are SGHAT and FQNNGV. This CDR3 contains 14 residues. The CDR3, as DNA: TGTGCCAGCAGCTTAGTAACAGGGAGGAATACGCAGTATTTT. This codes for CASSLVTGRNTQYF.

This clone was recorded a few times. The genes are TRBV15 and TRBJ2-5; TRBD1 might be the D (5 bases). V was trimmed by 1 base and J by 3 bases, leaving 12 bases between them. This CDR3 is 15 amino acids long. The germline V gene encodes CDR1 LNHNV and CDR2 YYDKDF (reference sequence). In DNA form, the CDR3 reads TGTGCCACCAGCAGAGCCCCCGGCAGGGAAGAGACCCAGTACTTC. Encoded protein: CATSRAPGREETQYF.

This clone was counted a few times. The rearrangement joins TRBV11-2 to TRBJ2-1, with 8 bases matching TRBD1. The CDR3 extends over 18 amino acids. Germline values: CDR1 SGHAT, CDR2 FQNNGV. V shed 1 base, J shed 3 bases, and the junction held 11 bases outside the gene matches. The CDR3 sequence: CASSLVLGFGTGYNEQFF. DNA for the CDR3: TGTGCCAGCAGCTTAGTACTGGGTTTCGGGACAGGCTACAATGAGCAGTTCTTC.

This clone was seen more than once but under ten times. Other DNA variants within this sample encode the same CDR3. The V gene is TRBV29-1, the J gene TRBJ2-3, with 7 nucleotides matching TRBD1. After removal of 5 bases from V and 5 bases from J, the junction contained 4 bases not matched to a gene. Germline values: CDR1 SQVTM, CDR2 ANQGSEA. The CDR3 sequence is 12 residues long. CDR3 nucleotides: TGCAGCGTTCGACAGGGTGGAGATACGCAGTATTTT. This codes for CSVRQGGDTQYF.

Turning to this clone: One end of the junction fails to match germline, which may point to a read error. This chain joins TRBV4-1 and TRBJ1-4, with TRBD1 as a possible D gene (6 bases). The germline V gene encodes CDR1 MGHRA and CDR2 YSYEKL. This CDR3 has 15 amino acids. The CDR3, as DNA: TGTGCCAGCAGCCAGGAAGACAGGATGGGTGAAAAACTGTTTTTT. Protein: CASSQEDRMGEKLFF.

The V call is TRBV10-3, the J call TRBJ1-2; D gene unclear. The germline V gene encodes CDR1 ENHRY and CDR2 SYGVKD. Trimming took off 6 bases at V and 1 base at J, with 18 bases between the two ends. This CDR3 has 16 amino acids. Here the CDR3 reads CAISPGAQPINYGYTF. As DNA, the CDR3 is TGTGCCATCAGCCCGGGAGCGCAGCCCATTAACTATGGCTACACCTTC.

The J gene is TRBJ1-4, the V gene TRBV30, with D unclear. CDR3 length equals 14 residues. Deletions cut 0 bases from V and 3 bases from J, with 8 bases between. Germline V lookup: CDR1 GTSNPN, CDR2 SVGIG (reference sequence). The CDR3 bases are TGTGCCTGGAGTGTACGTTGGGCTAATGAAAAACTGTTTTTT. Translating gives CAWSVRWANEKLFF. Combining the CDR3 with reference TRBV30 and TRBJ1-4 gives the whole variable domain SQTIHQWPATLVQPVGSPLSLECTVEGTSNPNLYWYRQAAGRGLQLLFYSVGIGQISSEVPQNLSASRPQDRQFILSSKKLLLSDSGFYLCAWSVRWANEKLFFGSGTQLSVL.

This clone was counted only a few times. The chain links TRBV7-2 to TRBJ2-5; TRBD2 matches 11 bases. The germline V gene has CDR1 SGHTA and CDR2 FQGNSA. With V trimmed by 6 bases and J by 5 bases, 8 bases remained unmatched. CDR3 size: 15 residues. CDR3 bases: TGTGCCAGCAGTCTTACCGGGACTAGCGGTGAGACCCAGTACTTC. Translation gives CASSLTGTSGETQYF.

The V and J genes are TRBV30 and TRBJ1-2, with unresolved D. The CDR3 runs 14 residues. Looked up from germline, CDR1 is GTSNPN and CDR2 is SVGIG (reference sequence). The germline V and J ends were trimmed by 1 base and 0 bases, with 9 bases remaining between them. The CDR3 loop reads CAWSGSATNYGYTF. The CDR3 nucleotides read TGTGCCTGGAGTGGAAGCGCGACTAACTATGGCTACACCTTC.

This clone appeared a few times. The V gene is TRBV4-3, the J gene TRBJ1-5, with a weak D call TRBD1 (5 bases). This CDR3 region has 16 residues. The V gene lost 0 bases and the J gene lost 2 bases, with 11 bases spanning the gap. CDR1 LGHNA and CDR2 YSLEER come from the germline V gene. CDR3 bases: TGCGCCAGCAGCCAAGATGAGGGGAGACGCAATCAGCCCCAGCATTTT. It specifies CASSQDEGRRNQPQHF.

This clone was seen a handful of times. The V and J genes are TRBV7-9 and TRBJ2-5, with D maybe TRBD1 (6 bases). Trimming shortened V by 2 bases and J by 7 bases, and 14 bases separated the two germline ends. Germline V gene lookup returns CDR1 SEHNR and CDR2 FQNEAQ (reference sequence). This CDR3 is 14 amino acids long. The CDR3 region is CASSLSLQGGTQYF. In nucleotides, the CDR3 is TGTGCCAGCAGCTTATCCCTCCAAGGGGGGACCCAGTACTTC.

A few counts support this clone. The chain employs TRBV30 and TRBJ1-1, with 9 nucleotides matching TRBD1. CDR1 is GTSNPN and CDR2 is SVGIG in the germline V gene (reference sequence). J was trimmed by 3 bases and V by 3 bases; bases with no gene match: 5. The CDR3 is 14 residues long. The CDR3 DNA follows: TGTGCCTGGAGCCGCGGGACAGGGTACACTGAAGCTTTCTTT. Its protein is CAWSRGTGYTEAFF.